This T cell receptor beta chain was recovered during a study of cytomegalovirus exposure and HLA in healthy donors. The V gene's germline CDR1 is SEHNR and CDR2 FQNEAQ (reference sequence). CDR3 length: 12 amino acids. V lost 1 base, J lost 8 bases, and 6 bases lay in between. Some clones are missing from TCRdb's copy, which holds only in-frame ones; the method was immunoSEQ multiplex PCR. The sample has under 150,000 clones; 88% are singletons. The specimen sequenced was PBMCs. The J gene is TRBJ2-4, the V gene TRBV7-9, with D perhaps matching TRBD2 (5 bases). This receptor was taken from a woman younger than 30 in good health and CMV-seropositive. The CDR3 protein is CASSLGGYIQYF. Here the CDR3 DNA reads TGTGCCAGCAGCTTAGGAGGGTACATTCAGTACTTC.